This TCR beta chain was captured in a study of blood T cells in healthy people across ages. Study findings and constraints: Those diversity estimates obtained from one million T cells were thought to be underestimates. The unsorted PBMCs prevented any conclusive comparison of naive versus antigen-experienced cells.

The use of a sample-barcoded 5' primer and a J-beta primer mix characterized a second PCR of about 7 to 12 cycles. There were at least 2.5 million CDR3-containing paired-end reads obtained from each sample. TCRdb called the 5' RACE reads again in MiXCR, with one record for every CDR3 protein. The sample carries roughly 1,500,000 distinct CDR3 sequences, 35% to 45% recorded once. Germline values: CDR1 SNHLY, CDR2 FYNNEI. V shed 9 bases, J shed 6 bases, and the junction held 10 bases outside the gene matches. The CDR3 length is 14 residues. On this clonotype: Its specificity is not known.

The amount of total RNA extracted per sample was at least 5 micrograms. The source material was blood. This sequence originates from a woman aged 18-35 years in good health. The V call is TRBV2, the J call TRBJ1-5, with TRBD1 matching 8 bases. The CDR3 spells CASLQDRGGQPQHF. The CDR3, as DNA: TGTGCCAGTCTCCAAGACAGGGGAGGTCAGCCCCAGCATTTT.